A single T cell receptor (beta chain) is shown here with its context. Sequenced by immunoSEQ multiplex PCR; TCRdb stores in-frame clones only, minus some. The profile shows roughly 650,000 clones, around 97% of them singletons. These data belong to a study of shared clonotypes between healthy human individuals. Material for sequencing was naive CD4+ T cells sorted from blood. Subset meaning: CD45RA+ positively selected. The receptor comes from a woman aged 25 to 39 in good health.

CDR3 protein: CASSLEDMNTGELFF. CDR3 nucleotide sequence: TGCGCCAGCAGCTTGGAAGATATGAACACCGGGGAGCTGTTTTTT. The gene calls are TRBV5-1 and TRBJ2-2, with D uncertain. CDR3 size: 15 residues. Per germline, CDR1 SGHRS and CDR2 YFSETQ. V lost 0 bases and J lost 1, with 7 bases in between.